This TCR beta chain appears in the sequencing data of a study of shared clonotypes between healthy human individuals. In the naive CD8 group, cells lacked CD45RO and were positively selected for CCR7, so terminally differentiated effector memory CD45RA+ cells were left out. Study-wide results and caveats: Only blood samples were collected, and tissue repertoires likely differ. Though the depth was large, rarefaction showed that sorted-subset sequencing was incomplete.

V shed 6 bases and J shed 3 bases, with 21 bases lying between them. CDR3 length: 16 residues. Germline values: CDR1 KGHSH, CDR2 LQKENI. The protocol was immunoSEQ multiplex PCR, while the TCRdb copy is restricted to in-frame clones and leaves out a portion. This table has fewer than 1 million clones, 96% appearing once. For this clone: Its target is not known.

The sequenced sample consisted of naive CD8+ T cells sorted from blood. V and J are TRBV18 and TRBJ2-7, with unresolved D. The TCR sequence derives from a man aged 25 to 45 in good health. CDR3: CASSDTSGRMIYEQYF. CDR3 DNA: TGTGCCAGCTCGGATACGTCCGGACGGATGATCTACGAGCAGTACTTC.